Below, 10 T cell receptor beta chains from the same sample are listed, as sequenced in a study of T cell repertoires in cytomegalovirus infection. TCRdb analysed the reads with MiXCR anew, one entry per CDR3 protein. The table lists more than 400,000 distinct CDR3 sequences, approximately 26% of them singletons, with about 13% in the top ten. The source material was PBMCs. The receptor set was obtained from a human donor in good health (CMV status not recorded). Some clones in this sample may be carry-over from other donors' samples.

The chain carries TRBV7-9 and TRBJ1-1; D perhaps matches TRBD1 (6 bases). V gave up 5 bases and J gave up 13 bases, with 23 bases separating them. Germline values: CDR1 SEHNR, CDR2 FQNEAQ (reference sequence). The CDR3 spans 14 residues. The CDR3 loop is CASSLDGTQVSGFF. The CDR3 bases are TGTGCCAGCAGCCTAGACGGGACACAGGTCTCCGGTTTCTTT.

V is TRBV7-6 and J is TRBJ2-7, with 8 bases identical to TRBD1. This CDR3 comprises 16 residues. The J segment lost 4 bases and the V segment lost 5 bases, leaving 13 bases of the junction unmatched. The germline V gene has CDR1 SGHVS and CDR2 FNYEAQ. The CDR3 region has the DNA TGTGCCAGCAGCCCCCCGCCCGGACAGGGTTTGTACGAGCAGTACTTC. As protein: CASSPPPGQGLYEQYF.

V gene TRBV2 combines with J gene TRBJ2-3; D possibly matches TRBD1 or TRBD2 (5 bases each). Trimming stripped 6 bases from V and 3 bases from J, with 13 bases between. The V gene's germline CDR1 is SNHLY and CDR2 FYNNEI. The CDR3 contains 14 residues. CDR3 protein: CASRRGVGTDTQYF. CDR3 DNA: TGTGCCAGCAGGAGGGGAGTAGGGACAGATACGCAGTATTTT.

J is TRBJ2-7 and V is TRBV7-3; 7 bases are a match to TRBD1. Germline V gene lookup returns CDR1 SGHTA and CDR2 FQGTGA. The trim removed 0 bases at V and 5 bases at J, leaving 1 base unmatched. The CDR3 is 13 residues long. This CDR3 is CASSLTGGNEQYF. The DNA for the CDR3 is TGTGCCAGCAGCTTAACAGGGGGCAACGAGCAGTACTTC.

The rearrangement uses TRBV4-1 and TRBJ1-1, with D possibly matching TRBD1 (5 bases). This CDR3 is built from 17 residues. CDR1 is MGHRA and CDR2 is YSYEKL in the germline V gene. The V gene lost 0 bases and the J gene lost 5 bases, with 19 bases spanning the gap. CDR3 protein: CASSQDRGGRSGTEAFF. CDR3 nucleotide sequence: TGCGCCAGCAGCCAAGATAGGGGAGGGCGGAGTGGGACTGAAGCTTTCTTT.

This chain links TRBV20-1 with TRBJ1-1; a possible D gene is TRBD1 (5 bases). The CDR3 contains 17 residues. The V gene lost 5 bases and the J gene lost 6 bases, with 28 bases spanning the gap. The germline V gene encodes CDR1 DFQATT and CDR2 SNEGSKA (reference sequence). CDR3 in amino acids: CSAHGQGQSIERAEAFF. Here the CDR3 DNA reads TGCAGTGCTCATGGGCAGGGCCAATCAATTGAAAGGGCTGAAGCTTTCTTT.

This clonotype was observed at least ten times. The chain is built from TRBV7-2 and TRBJ2-3, with D tentatively TRBD1 (5 bases). Trimming shortened V by 1 base and J by 6 bases, and 8 bases separated the two germline ends. This CDR3 spans 13 amino acids. The V gene's germline CDR1 is SGHTA and CDR2 FQGNSA. The CDR3, as DNA: TGTGCCAGCAGCTTAGGGGCAGGGGATACGCAGTATTTT. Translated, it gives CASSLGAGDTQYF.

V usage is TRBV20-1 and J usage is TRBJ2-7; D possibly corresponds to TRBD1 (5 bases). CDR1 and CDR2 from the germline V gene are DFQATT and SNEGSKA (reference sequence). Trimming stripped 0 bases from V and 0 bases from J, with 9 bases between. The CDR3 extends over 14 amino acids. In DNA form, the CDR3 reads TGCAGTGCTAGAGATAATACAGGCTCCTACGAGCAGTACTTC. It encodes CSARDNTGSYEQYF.

This clonotype appeared a few times. V gene TRBV5-6 combines with J gene TRBJ2-1; weak D call: TRBD2 (6 bases). The CDR3 has 16 residues. Germline V gene lookup returns CDR1 SGHDT and CDR2 YYEEEE. Trimming cost V 0 bases and J 4 bases, with 14 bases left between them. The CDR3 nucleotides are TGTGCCAGCAGCTTGGAGGGTAGCGGAAAATACAATGAGCAGTTCTTC. Protein product: CASSLEGSGKYNEQFF.

V is TRBV9 and J is TRBJ1-1, with D possibly being TRBD1 (5 bases). Trimming shortened V by 3 bases and J by 11 bases, and 17 bases separated the two germline ends. There are 13 residues in the CDR3. Per germline, CDR1 SGDLS and CDR2 YYNGEE. The CDR3 spells CASSALTGRMAFF. Here the CDR3 DNA reads TGTGCCAGCAGCGCACTCACAGGACGCATGGCTTTCTTT.